The entry below gives a single T cell receptor beta chain sequence along with its context. The CDR3 covers 15 residues. The germline gives CDR1 SGHTA, CDR2 FQGNSA. The junction had 17 bases not matched to a gene; V was cut back by 5 bases and J by 15 bases. This entry belongs to a study of blood T cell repertoires in COVID-19. In the study overall: T cells, B-cell-depleted T cells, or PBMCs provided the cDNA or gDNA that served as material.

Original processing methods: Estimated nucleated cell counts came from reference gene primer amplification. Assay: immunoSEQ multiplex PCR; the TCRdb copy retains only in-frame clones and omits some. The DNA gave D and trimming, while V, J and clone size come from that table. The sample yields more than 200,000 clones, about 87% seen once. The origin of this receptor is a woman between 45 and 60 years old who had recovered from COVID-19. Input material: PBMCs or T cells enriched from blood (not recorded which). This chain links TRBV7-2 with TRBJ2-1; TRBD2 aligns across 9 bases. CDR3 loop: CASSPLWPAGGIRFF. In DNA form, the CDR3 reads TGTGCCAGCAGCCCCCTGTGGCCGGCGGGAGGGATTCGGTTCTTC.